This T cell receptor beta chain was recovered during a study of cytomegalovirus exposure and HLA in healthy donors. Regarding the study as a whole: As was reported, the HLA-A and HLA-B alleles of most subjects were accurately predicted from TCR beta sequences. Analysis was carried out at a later point, and it linked a missense DCLRE1C variant to TCR beta V- and J-gene trimming. CMV serostatus stood as the only immune exposure information on hand.

Remarks on this clone: Its cognate antigen is unknown.

The CDR3 spans 14 residues. V lost 3 bases to trimming and J lost 3 bases; unmatched junction nucleotides: 4. The germline V gene has CDR1 KGHSH and CDR2 LQKENI. PCR amplification relied on 60 Vbeta primers (plus 13 Jbeta primers). The table came from immunoSEQ multiplex PCR; TCRdb's copy has only in-frame clones and leaves some out. The sample lists 100,000 to 150,000 clones, over 65% occurring once. Sequenced sample: PBMCs. The receptor comes from a man aged 50-60 years in good health and CMV-seronegative. The chain is built from TRBV18 and TRBJ2-5; 7 positions agree with TRBD1. The CDR3 DNA reads TGTGCCAGCTCACCCAGAGACAGGGAAGAGACCCAGTACTTC. Translating it yields CASSPRDREETQYF.